Below are 28 T cell receptor beta chains sequenced from a single sample in a study of control samples from healthy donors and cancer patients. Profiling relied on immunoSEQ multiplex PCR, and the TCRdb table lists in-frame clones only, not all of them. The sample includes tens of thousands of clones, more than 80% of them seen just once. The sample consisted of PBMCs. Every receptor here comes from a woman between 45 and 60 years old with lung cancer.

The CDR3 DNA follows: TGTGCCAGCTCACCGGGGGGGGCCAGCTCTGAAGCTTTCTTT. This gives the protein CASSPGGASSEAFF. This chain links TRBV18 with TRBJ1-1; perhaps TRBD1 as D (6 bases). There are 14 residues in the CDR3. V lost 3 bases to trimming and J lost 6 bases, with 14 bases between them. Germline CDR1 and CDR2: KGHSH and LQKENI.

This rearrangement joins TRBV7-9 to TRBJ1-6, with D unresolved. The germline V gene has CDR1 SEHNR and CDR2 FQNEAQ (reference sequence). CDR3 length equals 13 residues. Trimming cost V 4 bases and J 7 bases, with 8 bases left between them. For the CDR3, the DNA is TGTGCCAGCAGCTCGCTTGCGAATTCACCCCTCCACTTT. It is translated as CASSSLANSPLHF.

In nucleotides, the CDR3 is TGTGCCAGCAGAGCCGGGGAGGAGCATGAGCAGTTCTTC. This encodes CASRAGEEHEQFF. The chain couples TRBV6-6 to TRBJ2-1; perhaps TRBD2 as D (6 bases). V gave up 6 bases and J gave up 8 bases, with 14 bases separating them. Germline-derived CDR1 and CDR2 are MNHNY and SVGAGI (reference sequence). This CDR3 has 13 amino acids.

This clone was seen a single time. The rearrangement joins TRBV29-1 to TRBJ1-2, with D perhaps matching TRBD1 (6 bases). Germline V lookup: CDR1 SQVTM, CDR2 ANQGSEA. The CDR3 loop spans 14 amino acids. The V and J ends lost 4 bases and 6 bases respectively, with 18 bases between them. The CDR3 bases are TGCAGCGTTGGGGCCTCGACAGGAGCTAATGGCTACACCTTC. Its translation: CSVGASTGANGYTF.

This chain uses TRBV27 with TRBJ1-2; 7 positions match TRBD1. Germline lookup yields CDR1 MNHEY and CDR2 SMNVEV (reference sequence). The CDR3 runs 15 residues. The V segment lost 6 bases and the J segment 4 bases; nucleotides outside the gene matches: 11. CDR3 coding DNA: TGTGCCAGCAGCCCGCGGGACAGTCCCTCCTATGGCTACACCTTC. This translates into CASSPRDSPSYGYTF.

This chain joins TRBV4-2 and TRBJ2-7; D may be TRBD2 (5 bases). The CDR3 contains 12 residues. The germline gives CDR1 LGHNA, CDR2 YNFKEQ. V was cut by 1 base and J by 7 bases, with 8 bases left in between. The CDR3 coding sequence is TGTGCCAGCAGCCAAGGGGGAGTGGAGCAGTACTTC. Protein sequence: CASSQGGVEQYF.

The chain couples TRBV19 to TRBJ1-2; D may be TRBD1 (6 bases). Germline loops: CDR1 LNHDA, CDR2 SQIVND (reference sequence). Trimming removed 4 bases at V and 2 bases at J, with 14 bases between. The CDR3 runs 15 residues. CDR3 sequence reads: CASSTQRTANYGYTF. CDR3 nucleotide sequence: TGTGCCAGTAGTACCCAAAGGACAGCGAACTATGGCTACACCTTC. Based on the CDR3 plus reference TRBV19 and TRBJ1-2, the full variable domain is DGGITQSPKYLFRKEGQNVTLSCEQNLNHDAMYWYRQDPGQGLRLIYYSQIVNDFQKGDIAEGYSVSREKKESFPLTVTSAQKNPTAFYLCASSTQRTANYGYTFGSGTRLTVV.

This clone was counted a single time. The chain employs TRBV7-2 and TRBJ1-2; TRBD1 agrees at 7 bases. The V gene end was trimmed by 5 bases and the J gene end by 2 bases; junction bases not matched to a gene: 11. Germline V gene data show CDR1 as SGHTA and CDR2 as FQGNSA. This CDR3 has 16 residues. The CDR3 DNA sequence: TGTGCCAGCAGCCGGACTGGGACAGCGATGAACTATGGCTACACCTTC. It encodes CASSRTGTAMNYGYTF.

This sequence joins TRBV11-2 and TRBJ1-2, with D tentatively TRBD1 (5 bases). The CDR3 spans 12 residues. Trimming removed 3 bases at V and 4 bases at J, with 6 bases between. Germline V gives CDR1 SGHAT, CDR2 FQNNGV. As DNA, the CDR3 is TGTGCCAGCAGCTTGGGGGGCTATGGCTACACCTTC. Amino acids: CASSLGGYGYTF.

The V gene is TRBV12-3 or TRBV12-4, the J gene TRBJ1-1; 8 nucleotides match TRBD1. The length of the CDR3 is 12 residues. J lost 11 bases, V lost 6 bases, and 8 bases had no gene match. DNA for the CDR3: TGTGCCAGCAGCCGACAGGGGATAGGGGCTTTCTTT. As protein: CASSRQGIGAFF.

A word on this clone: The sample has other DNA sequences that encode this CDR3 too. The chain combines TRBV5-4 with TRBJ2-3; 10 bases map to TRBD2. This CDR3 has 15 residues. In germline, CDR1 is SGHNT, CDR2 YYREEE (reference sequence). The V gene end was trimmed by 4 bases and the J gene end by 2 bases; junction bases not matched to a gene: 4. CDR3 coding DNA: TGTGCCAGCAGCCTGAGCGGGGGGGCCACAGATACGCAGTATTTT. As protein: CASSLSGGATDTQYF. Based on the CDR3 plus reference TRBV5-4 and TRBJ2-3, the full variable domain is ETGVTQSPTHLIKTRGQQVTLRCSSQSGHNTVSWYQQALGQGPQFIFQYYREEENGRGNFPPRFSGLQFPNYSSELNVNALELDDSALYLCASSLSGGATDTQYFGPGTRLTVL.

CDR3 DNA sequence: TGTGCCAGCTCACCGTCGAGAGCCTACGAGCAGTACTTC. Its translation is CASSPSRAYEQYF. The chain is built from TRBV18 and TRBJ2-7; D is unclear. The CDR3 is 13 residues long. V lost 3 bases and J lost 2, with 8 bases in between. CDR1 and CDR2 from the germline V gene are KGHSH and LQKENI.

The chain couples TRBV7-2 to TRBJ1-2; D uncertain. V lost 4 bases and J 8 bases, leaving 17 bases between the germline ends. The germline gives CDR1 SGHTA, CDR2 FQGNSA. The CDR3 has 14 amino acids. The CDR3 is CASSSNGPWRGYTF. The CDR3 DNA follows: TGTGCCAGCAGCTCAAACGGGCCCTGGCGGGGCTACACCTTC.

The chain uses TRBV19 and TRBJ2-7; 11 nucleotides align to TRBD1. Germline values: CDR1 LNHDA, CDR2 SQIVND (reference sequence). CDR3 length equals 13 residues. V lost 8 bases and J lost 3; bases outside the gene matches: 3. As DNA, the CDR3 is TGTGCCAGTGGACAGGGGGCGGACTACGAGCAGTACTTC. As protein: CASGQGADYEQYF.

V gene TRBV15 combines with J gene TRBJ1-1; D unresolved. Germline CDR1 reads LNHNV; CDR2 reads YYDKDF (reference sequence). Between the trimmed V and J ends, which lost 2 bases and 4 bases, there was a span of 20 bases. CDR3 size: 17 residues. The CDR3 sequence is CATSRFPVWREGTEAFF. In DNA form, the CDR3 reads TGTGCCACCAGCAGATTCCCCGTTTGGAGGGAGGGCACTGAAGCTTTCTTT.

The chain is built from TRBV6-1 and TRBJ1-1, with no clear D. Trimming shortened V by 2 bases and J by 1 base, and 8 bases separated the two germline ends. In germline, CDR1 is MNHNS, CDR2 SASEGT. The length of the CDR3 is 14 residues. CDR3 region: CASSELSENTEAFF. The CDR3 DNA sequence: TGTGCCAGCAGTGAACTAAGCGAGAACACTGAAGCTTTCTTT.

This clone came up a few times. The chain couples TRBV9 to TRBJ1-3; D is perhaps TRBD1 (6 bases). Germline lookup yields CDR1 SGDLS and CDR2 YYNGEE. There are 15 residues in the CDR3. Trimming took off 0 bases at V and 6 bases at J, with 13 bases between the two ends. CDR3 sequence (DNA): TGTGCCAGCAGCGTAGGAGTAGGGGGGGCAAACACCATATATTTT. This encodes CASSVGVGGANTIYF.

This clone was found a few times. The CDR3 is CASSLVGADTQYF. DNA of the CDR3: TGCGCCAGCAGCTTGGTGGGTGCAGATACGCAGTATTTT. The chain combines TRBV5-1 with TRBJ2-3; D remains ambiguous. There are 13 residues in the CDR3. Germline assignment: CDR1 SGHRS and CDR2 YFSETQ. The V end was cut by 0 bases, the J end by 4 bases, with 6 bases between.

This clone was seen more than once but under ten times. J is TRBJ1-1 and V is TRBV3-1 (or the pseudogene TRBV3-2); D remains unclear. The CDR3 spans 14 residues. V was cut by 4 bases and J by 8 bases, with 17 bases left in between. The germline gives CDR1 LGHDT, CDR2 YNNKEL (reference sequence). In DNA form, the CDR3 reads TGTGCCAGCAGCCTCCTACGGGCGGGATCGGAAGCTTTCTTT. Translating it yields CASSLLRAGSEAFF.

The chain couples TRBV11-2 to TRBJ1-1; no reliable D call. The CDR3 is 13 residues long. Germline V gives CDR1 SGHAT, CDR2 FQNNGV. V was pared by 3 bases and J by 0 bases, with 5 bases between. The chain's CDR3 is CASSFLLNTEAFF. DNA of the CDR3: TGTGCCAGCAGCTTCCTCCTGAACACTGAAGCTTTCTTT.

A word on this clone: A junction end diverges from the germline sequence, so it may reflect a read error. The chain has TRBV7-2 and TRBJ1-1; D is possibly TRBD1 (6 bases). Germline V gene lookup returns CDR1 SGHTA and CDR2 FQGNSA. This CDR3 region has 12 residues. In DNA, the CDR3 is TGTGCCAGCAGCCGGGACACTGGGGACCGGTCGTTT. Amino acid sequence: CASSRDTGDRSF.

In DNA form, the CDR3 reads TGCGCCAGCAGCCAAGTGACCGAAGGGTGGGGACGGAGGGGTTCTGGAAACACCATATATTTT. It translates to CASSQVTEGWGRRGSGNTIYF. J is TRBJ1-3 and V is TRBV4-1; possible D gene TRBD1, 5 bases. CDR3 length: 21 amino acids. Germline CDR1 and CDR2: MGHRA and YSYEKL. V lost 1 base and J lost 1, with 26 bases in between.

The rearrangement uses TRBV2 and TRBJ2-1; the match to TRBD2 covers 10 bases. This CDR3 spans 15 amino acids. V trimming: 6 bases; J trimming: 2 bases; junction bases outside the gene matches: 4. Germline CDR1 is SNHLY and CDR2 is FYNNEI. The CDR3 DNA reads TGTGCCAGCAGGCTTAGCGGGGGGACCTACAATGAGCAGTTCTTC. It specifies CASRLSGGTYNEQFF.

The chain has TRBV6-5 and TRBJ1-5; D is undetermined. The CDR3 sequence is 15 residues long. The ends were cut back, 5 bases at V and 3 bases at J, with 14 bases in the middle. CDR1 MNHEY and CDR2 SVGAGI come from the germline V gene. Written as DNA, the CDR3 is TGTGCCAGCAGTCAATTAAATCTCCCCAATCAGCCCCAGCATTTT. This gives the protein CASSQLNLPNQPQHF.

CDR3 sequence: CASSQENLMPAGAYGYTF. The CDR3 nucleotides read TGTGCCAGCAGCCAAGAGAACCTTATGCCAGCTGGGGCTTATGGCTACACCTTC. This chain connects TRBV3-1 (or the pseudogene TRBV3-2) to TRBJ1-2; D possibly corresponds to TRBD1 (5 bases). The CDR3 covers 18 residues. The ends were cut back, 0 bases at V and 5 bases at J, with 22 bases in the middle. Germline CDR1 and CDR2: LGHDT and YNNKEL (reference sequence).

The rearrangement links TRBV7-9 to TRBJ1-3, with D possibly TRBD1 on 6 matching bases. This CDR3 has 14 residues. Germline CDR1 is SEHNR and CDR2 is FQNEAQ (reference sequence). V lost 5 bases and J lost 4, with 12 bases in between. The CDR3 nucleotides are TGTGCCAGCAGCATTGGACAGCTAGGAAACACCATATATTTT. Its translation is CASSIGQLGNTIYF.

The rearrangement links TRBV11-1 to TRBJ2-5; the D gene is possibly TRBD2 (5 bases). V was clipped by 3 bases and J by 5 bases, with 16 bases between them. CDR1 is SGHAT and CDR2 is FQDESV in the germline V gene (reference sequence). The CDR3 covers 15 residues. CDR3 loop: CASSFSDSGGETQYF. CDR3 DNA sequence: TGTGCCAGCAGCTTCTCAGACTCCGGCGGGGAGACCCAGTACTTC.

V and J are TRBV9 and TRBJ1-5, with D uncertain. The V and J ends lost 0 bases and 3 bases respectively, with 19 bases between them. The CDR3 runs to 18 residues. The germline V gene encodes CDR1 SGDLS and CDR2 YYNGEE. The CDR3: CASSVGPNPSNNNQPQHF. The CDR3 DNA follows: TGTGCCAGCAGCGTAGGTCCCAATCCGTCTAATAACAATCAGCCCCAGCATTTT.